This is a list of T cell receptor beta chains from one sample in a study of blood T cell repertoires in COVID-19. Sequencing used immunoSEQ multiplex PCR; TCRdb keeps in-frame clones, though not all of them. In the table there are 490,000 or so clones, around 89% of which are singletons. Input material: PBMCs or T cells enriched from blood (not recorded which). The receptors come from a woman in her 40s who had recovered from COVID-19. Each CDR3 is given with its conserved first and last residue. The D gene is left open where the match is weak. The listing skips clone size in some rows; elsewhere it reads once, few, many or a size class.

clone size: NA
V gene: TRBV4-3
J gene: TRBJ1-2
D gene: NA
CDR3 DNA: TGCGCCAGCAGCCAAGATAACTCCCTTAGAGTTAACTATGGCTACACCTTC
CDR3 protein: CASSQDNSLRVNYGYTF

clone size: NA
V gene: TRBV6-2/TRBV6-3
J gene: TRBJ2-7
D gene: NA
CDR3 DNA: TGTGCCAGCAGTTCCTTCAACCTCGTCAGGCGCCCTCCAGTCTACGAGCAGTACTTC
CDR3 protein: CASSSFNLVRRPPVYEQYF

clone size: NA
V gene: TRBV27
J gene: TRBJ1-2
D gene: NA
CDR3 DNA: TGTGCCAGCAGTTTTTACCGGGACACGAGCTATGGCTACACCTTC
CDR3 protein: CASSFYRDTSYGYTF

clone size: NA
V gene: TRBV4-3
J gene: TRBJ1-2
D gene: NA
CDR3 DNA: TGCGCCAGCAGCCAAGCTATCGAGATTCGGTATGGCTACACCTTC
CDR3 protein: CASSQAIEIRYGYTF

clone size: NA
V gene: TRBV18
J gene: TRBJ1-1
D gene: NA
CDR3 DNA: TGTGCCAGCTCACCACGGCAGAACACTGAAGCTTTCTTT
CDR3 protein: CASSPRQNTEAFF

clone size: NA
V gene: TRBV27
J gene: TRBJ1-4
D gene: TRBD1
CDR3 DNA: TGTGCCAGCAGTCAGGACAGGGGTTCTAATGAAAAACTGTTTTTT
CDR3 protein: CASSQDRGSNEKLFF

clone size: NA
V gene: TRBV7-6
J gene: TRBJ2-1
D gene: NA
CDR3 DNA: TGTGCCAGCAGCCCGGACAGCCCCTTCGATAACAATGAGCAGTTCTTC
CDR3 protein: CASSPDSPFDNNEQFF

clone size: NA
V gene: TRBV10-3
J gene: TRBJ1-2
D gene: TRBD1
CDR3 DNA: TGTGCCATCAGTGAGTCCCCTGGACAGGGAGCTCCCTACTATGGCTACACCTTC
CDR3 protein: CAISESPGQGAPYYGYTF

clone size: NA
V gene: TRBV5-8
J gene: TRBJ1-6
D gene: NA
CDR3 DNA: TGTGCCAGCAGCTTTAAACAGGGCTATAATTCACCCCTCCACTTT
CDR3 protein: CASSFKQGYNSPLHF

clone size: NA
V gene: TRBV6-5
J gene: TRBJ2-7
D gene: TRBD2
CDR3 DNA: TGTGCCAGCAGTACACCCCTAGCGGGAGTAATCGAGCAGTACTTC
CDR3 protein: CASSTPLAGVIEQYF

clone size: NA
V gene: TRBV7-2
J gene: TRBJ1-4
D gene: NA
CDR3 DNA: TGTGCCAGCAGCCCGAGGGCAGGTTCTAATGAAAAACTGTTTTTT
CDR3 protein: CASSPRAGSNEKLFF

clone size: NA
V gene: TRBV7-9
J gene: TRBJ1-6
D gene: NA
CDR3 DNA: TGTGCCAGCAGCTTAGACAGGCCAGCCTCACCCCTCCACTTT
CDR3 protein: CASSLDRPASPLHF

clone size: NA
V gene: TRBV18
J gene: TRBJ2-7
D gene: TRBD1
CDR3 DNA: TGTGCCAGCTCCAACGACAGGGGTCAAAGAATCGAGCAGTACTTC
CDR3 protein: CASSNDRGQRIEQYF

clone size: NA
V gene: TRBV9
J gene: TRBJ2-3
D gene: NA
CDR3 DNA: TGTGCCAGCAGCCCCTCCGTGGGGGCCCCAGATACGCAGTATTTT
CDR3 protein: CASSPSVGAPDTQYF

clone size: NA
V gene: TRBV21-1
J gene: TRBJ2-1
D gene: NA
CDR3 DNA: TGTGCCAGCATAGCGGGAAAAAATGAGCAGTTCTTC
CDR3 protein: CASIAGKNEQFF

clone size: NA
V gene: TRBV7-8
J gene: TRBJ2-7
D gene: TRBD1
CDR3 DNA: TGTGCCAGCAGCTCACCCGTTGGACAGGAAGCCTACGAGCAGTACTTC
CDR3 protein: CASSSPVGQEAYEQYF

clone size: NA
V gene: TRBV5-6
J gene: TRBJ2-3
D gene: TRBD2
CDR3 DNA: TGTGCCAGCAGCTGGGGCGGGAGAAGCACAGATACGCAGTATTTT
CDR3 protein: CASSWGGRSTDTQYF

clone size: NA
V gene: TRBV7-6
J gene: TRBJ2-3
D gene: TRBD1
CDR3 DNA: TGTGCCAGCACGTTAACTCCGGGACAGGGAGGGGATACGCAGTATTTT
CDR3 protein: CASTLTPGQGGDTQYF

clone size: NA
V gene: TRBV7-9
J gene: TRBJ1-1
D gene: NA
CDR3 DNA: TGTGCCAGCAGCCCCCTCGGAGGCCAGGGGCGTCTGAACACTGAAGCTTTCTTT
CDR3 protein: CASSPLGGQGRLNTEAFF

clone size: NA
V gene: TRBV18
J gene: TRBJ1-1
D gene: NA
CDR3 DNA: TGTGCCAGCTCACCGGGCCAGGCTGAAGCTTTCTTT
CDR3 protein: CASSPGQAEAFF

clone size: NA
V gene: TRBV19
J gene: TRBJ2-7
D gene: TRBD2
CDR3 DNA: TGTGCCAGTAGTGCATTCAGCGGGGCCCTTCCGAGAAAGCAGTACTTC
CDR3 protein: CASSAFSGALPRKQYF

clone size: NA
V gene: TRBV24-1
J gene: TRBJ2-5
D gene: TRBD1
CDR3 DNA: TGTGCCACCAGTGACACCCAGGGGGCGAGCCGGGGTTTAGAGACCCAGTACTTC
CDR3 protein: CATSDTQGASRGLETQYF

clone size: NA
V gene: TRBV6-2/TRBV6-3
J gene: TRBJ1-5
D gene: TRBD1
CDR3 DNA: TGTGCCAGCAGTTACCCTGACAGGGGGGTCAATCAGCCCCAGCATTTT
CDR3 protein: CASSYPDRGVNQPQHF

clone size: NA
V gene: TRBV29-1
J gene: TRBJ2-3
D gene: NA
CDR3 DNA: TGCAGCGTTGAAGATCCCCAAAGCACAGATACGCAGTATTTT
CDR3 protein: CSVEDPQSTDTQYF

clone size: NA
V gene: TRBV5-4
J gene: TRBJ2-1
D gene: NA
CDR3 DNA: TGTGCCCAATCGACTAGTGCCCAATCCAATGAGCAGTTCTTC
CDR3 protein: CAQSTSAQSNEQFF

clone size: NA
V gene: TRBV2
J gene: TRBJ1-3
D gene: NA
CDR3 DNA: TGTGCCAGCAGAAGAGGGATCTCTGGAAACACCATATATTTT
CDR3 protein: CASRRGISGNTIYF

clone size: NA
V gene: TRBV4-1
J gene: TRBJ1-4
D gene: NA
CDR3 DNA: TGCGCCAGCAGCCAATCTCCCACAACTAATAAAAAACTGTTTTTT
CDR3 protein: CASSQSPTTNKKLFF

clone size: NA
V gene: TRBV4-3
J gene: TRBJ1-2
D gene: NA
CDR3 DNA: TGCGCCAGCAGTCCAATAGGTGGCGAAAGCCGAGGTACCTATGGCTACACCTTC
CDR3 protein: CASSPIGGESRGTYGYTF

clone size: NA
V gene: TRBV4-2
J gene: TRBJ1-5
D gene: NA
CDR3 DNA: TGTGCCAGCAGCTCTCCCGCGGGTGGGCCCCAGCATTTT
CDR3 protein: CASSSPAGGPQHF

clone size: NA
V gene: TRBV7-8
J gene: TRBJ2-7
D gene: TRBD1
CDR3 DNA: TGTGCCAGCAGCTTAGTTCAGGGGGCTTCGTACGAGCAGTACTTC
CDR3 protein: CASSLVQGASYEQYF

clone size: once
V gene: TRBV3-1/TRBV3-2
J gene: TRBJ2-1
D gene: NA
CDR3 DNA: TGTGCCAGCACCTGGGGAGGCTACAATGAGCAGTTCTTC
CDR3 protein: CASTWGGYNEQFF

clone size: once
V gene: TRBV5-6
J gene: TRBJ1-3
D gene: NA
CDR3 DNA: TGTGCCAGCAGCTTGGGAGTTGGAAACACCATATATTTT
CDR3 protein: CASSLGVGNTIYF

clone size: NA
V gene: TRBV11-3
J gene: TRBJ1-2
D gene: TRBD1
CDR3 DNA: TGTGCCAGCAGCCCCTCCACAGGGGGCCGTGGCTACACCTTC
CDR3 protein: CASSPSTGGRGYTF

clone size: NA
V gene: TRBV3-1/TRBV3-2
J gene: TRBJ2-7
D gene: NA
CDR3 DNA: TGTGCCAGCAGCCAAGAAATAGGCACAGGCTACGAGCGGTACTTC
CDR3 protein: CASSQEIGTGYERYF

clone size: NA
V gene: TRBV12-3/TRBV12-4
J gene: TRBJ2-1
D gene: NA
CDR3 DNA: TGTGCCACCCGAACGGGGTCCGATGAGCAGTTCTTC
CDR3 protein: CATRTGSDEQFF

clone size: NA
V gene: TRBV24-1
J gene: TRBJ1-5
D gene: NA
CDR3 DNA: TGTGCCACCAGTGAACAGGGACATCAGCCCCAGCATTTT
CDR3 protein: CATSEQGHQPQHF

clone size: NA
V gene: TRBV18
J gene: TRBJ2-2
D gene: TRBD2
CDR3 DNA: TGTGCCAGCTCACCGGTTAAGACTAGCGGGAGTTTCACCGGGGAGCTGTTTTTT
CDR3 protein: CASSPVKTSGSFTGELFF

clone size: NA
V gene: TRBV3-1/TRBV3-2
J gene: TRBJ1-5
D gene: TRBD1
CDR3 DNA: TGTGCCAGCAGCCAAGGGTGGGACAGGAGTCGTCAGCCCCAGCATTTT
CDR3 protein: CASSQGWDRSRQPQHF

clone size: NA
V gene: TRBV5-8
J gene: TRBJ2-2
D gene: NA
CDR3 DNA: TGTGCCAGCAGCTTGTGGGTCGGGAGCTTCACCGGGGAGCTGTTTTTT
CDR3 protein: CASSLWVGSFTGELFF

clone size: NA
V gene: TRBV3-1/TRBV3-2
J gene: TRBJ1-2
D gene: NA
CDR3 DNA: TGTGCCAGCAGCCAGTTACATGGGGCCTATGGCTACACCTTC
CDR3 protein: CASSQLHGAYGYTF

clone size: NA
V gene: TRBV6-2/TRBV6-3
J gene: TRBJ1-5
D gene: TRBD1
CDR3 DNA: TGTGCCAGCAGCCCATCCGACAGGGGAATTCAGCCCCAGCATTTT
CDR3 protein: CASSPSDRGIQPQHF

clone size: NA
V gene: TRBV13
J gene: TRBJ1-3
D gene: TRBD1
CDR3 DNA: TGTGCCAGCAGCTTACTCGGGGGACAGGGGGCGAGGGGAAACACCATATATTTT
CDR3 protein: CASSLLGGQGARGNTIYF

clone size: NA
V gene: TRBV5-1
J gene: TRBJ1-1
D gene: NA
CDR3 DNA: TGCGCCAGCAGCCCTGCAGAGGGAGTTGTGACTGAAGCTTTCTTT
CDR3 protein: CASSPAEGVVTEAFF

clone size: NA
V gene: TRBV7-2
J gene: TRBJ2-5
D gene: NA
CDR3 DNA: TGTGCCAGCAGCTTTCAGGGAGGGGGAGAGACCCAGTACTTC
CDR3 protein: CASSFQGGGETQYF

clone size: NA
V gene: TRBV5-1
J gene: TRBJ2-2
D gene: TRBD2
CDR3 DNA: TGCGCCAGCAGCCCTAGCGGCGGGAGAGTGGCCGGGGAGCTGTTTTTT
CDR3 protein: CASSPSGGRVAGELFF

clone size: once
V gene: TRBV2
J gene: TRBJ1-2
D gene: TRBD1
CDR3 DNA: TGTGCCAGCCCTAATCTATTGCGACAGGGCCTTAACTATGGCTACACCTTC
CDR3 protein: CASPNLLRQGLNYGYTF

clone size: NA
V gene: TRBV6-2/TRBV6-3
J gene: TRBJ1-5
D gene: NA
CDR3 DNA: TGTGCCAGCAGGTACCGGGGAAGGCATAGCAATCAGCCCCAGCATTTT
CDR3 protein: CASRYRGRHSNQPQHF

clone size: NA
V gene: TRBV24-1
J gene: TRBJ1-2
D gene: NA
CDR3 DNA: TGTGCCACCAGTGATGATGGGGCAGGGGCTATCTATGGCTACACCTTC
CDR3 protein: CATSDDGAGAIYGYTF

clone size: few
V gene: TRBV5-1
J gene: TRBJ1-2
D gene: NA
CDR3 DNA: TGCGCCAGCAGCTTGGGGCAGGGGTTGGCCTATGGCTACACCTTC
CDR3 protein: CASSLGQGLAYGYTF

clone size: once
V gene: TRBV4-2
J gene: TRBJ2-3
D gene: TRBD2
CDR3 DNA: TGTGCCAGCAGCCAAGGGGTAGCGGGAGGAGGAACAGATACGCAGTATTTT
CDR3 protein: CASSQGVAGGGTDTQYF

clone size: NA
V gene: TRBV14
J gene: TRBJ1-2
D gene: TRBD1
CDR3 DNA: TGTGCCAGCAGCCAAGATGGAAGTCGGGGACGGGACAGGGTCGCTAACTATGGCTACACCTTC
CDR3 protein: CASSQDGSRGRDRVANYGYTF

clone size: NA
V gene: TRBV7-2
J gene: TRBJ2-1
D gene: NA
CDR3 DNA: TGTGCCAGCAGCCGTCCTACAGTAGACAATGAGCAGTTCTTC
CDR3 protein: CASSRPTVDNEQFF